The present entry profiles one TCR beta chain with its context. One end of the junction fails to match germline, which may point to a read error. This specimen comes from a study of control samples from healthy donors and cancer patients. This CDR3 contains 16 residues. The V gene's germline CDR1 is MGHRA and CDR2 YSYEKL. Here immunoSEQ multiplex PCR was the method, and the copy in TCRdb shows in-frame clones only, minus some. This sample yields about 170,000 clones, of which 85% to 95% are seen a single time; 1.3% belongs to the top ten. Sequencing was performed on blood. This sequence joins TRBV4-1 and TRBJ2-3; D is possibly TRBD2 (5 bases). The receptor's source is a woman aged 18 to 35 in good health. DNA for the CDR3: TGCGCCAGCAGTCAAGGCGCGGGTCTCGGCACAGATACGCAGTATTTT. It encodes CASSQGAGLGTDTQYF.